The present entry profiles one T cell receptor beta chain with its context. The specificity of this receptor is unknown. No base quality information exists; no much larger clone differs at one position. The entry originates in a study of shared clonotypes between healthy human individuals (dated by TCRdb to the early 2020s). About the full investigation: The cohort included a few men and two women between 18 and 49 years of age. For each donor, CD4 naive and CD4 memory were each given three plates, CD8 naive was given two plates, and CD8 memory was given one plate. To estimate repertoire size and how much clonotypes are shared between individuals, the study performed deep sequencing of blood TCR repertoires from a few healthy adults. To increase sequencing depth and limit assay-specific biases, different laboratories used diverse techniques to prepare libraries and sequence TCR repertoires. Each donor's leukapheresis produced roughly between roughly 0.9 and 9 billion PBMCs. The investigation overall reported the following: Even with the large sequencing depth, rarefaction of the sorted-subset datasets indicated that sequencing was incomplete. When a handful of donors were compared, the shared fraction of clonotypes was 5% to 6.5% for naive CD4, 3.5% for naive CD8, 2% to 2.5% for memory CD4, and around 0.4% for memory CD8. Only blood was sampled, and tissue TCR repertoires likely differ from those in blood. Larger estimated clonotype richness was generally found for naive subsets than for memory subsets. Compared with non-shared clonotypes, clonotypes shared by all four sorted-subset donors had higher generation probabilities. Pairwise subsampling led to the expectation that sequencing depth would affect the degree of clonotype sharing among donors. The small number of donors limited the genetic and exposure-history diversity represented.

Healthy HIV-negative adults with no recently reported acute infections or vaccinations were included as donors. Every donor was a Caucasian adult living in Nashville, Tennessee, USA. CD4+ T cells were enriched through magnetic negative selection, after which naive cells were positively selected on CD45RA and the remaining negative fraction served as the memory subset. After blood collection by leukapheresis, PBMCs were isolated using Ficoll-Histopaque density gradient centrifugation and then cryopreserved in the vapor phase of liquid nitrogen. Purity and quantity of every magnetically sorted T cell population were checked by analytical flow cytometry. Genomic DNA was isolated from every sorted fraction and measured by UV absorbance on a Nanodrop 2000c. TCR CDR3 regions were amplified from genomic DNA by multiplex PCR using the deep immunoSEQ assay. Extracted genomic DNA from each cell subset was spread evenly across all wells of several immunoSEQ 96-well plates, with each plate serving as a replicate. For sorted subsets, approximately 200 ng of genomic DNA, equivalent to around 29,000 T cell genomes, went into each replicate PCR. The purified libraries were quantified using a Qubit 3.0 fluorometer, sized with a Bioanalyzer 2100, and then quantified again using the KAPA Library Quantification kit. A separate single-read 150-cycle Illumina NextSeq 550 flow cell was used to sequence each immunoSEQ 96-well plate. Concerning the study's data processing: Because the immunoSEQ output held only junctional sequences and lacked quality scores, the filtering could not match the filtering applied to full-length reads. To assign V/J genes and CDR3, sequences were annotated using PyIR, a Python wrapper for IgBLAST v1.9, with IMGT germline references. Reads were filtered out if the reads had weak V/J assignments (E-value above 1e-6), no CDR3, stop codons, out-of-frame junctions, or ambiguous translated residues. V3J clonotypes were defined as sequences sharing an identical inferred V gene, J gene, and CDR3 amino acid sequence. The percentage overlap between two repertoires was calculated by dividing the number of shared unique clonotypes by the size of the smaller repertoire. Richness of each repertoire was evaluated using RTK rarefaction, the Chao1 estimator, and Recon v2.1 estimates of unobserved clonotypes. Generation probabilities for all TCRbeta clonotypes obtained by the gDNA method from a few donors were computed using OLGA. Here the immuneACCESS table is served through TCRdb, limited to in-frame sequences with V and J called. Missing clones are a known gap in these copies; in checked studies unresolved V genes cover under half, and the rest lacks a known reason. V and J calls and clone size are copied from that table; D and trimming were computed from the DNA. Across this sample there are under 1,100,000 clones, with approximately 80% seen only once. Together, the top ten hold 0.55% to 0.7% of the sample.

The germline V gene (reference sequence) supplies CDR1 WNHNN and CDR2 SYGVQD. The CDR3 goes from the cysteine to the phenylalanine over 15 residues. Only the CDR3 DNA is retained, 45 bases long and in frame from the first base. Relative to germline, V is missing 6 bases and J is missing 7 bases, with 11 bases of the junction outside any gene match. Sequencing used memory CD4+ T cells from PBMCs. The cell subset or site label of this sample denotes: CD45RA-negative fraction. The sequence came from a man aged 18 to 29 in good health. Some clones in this sample may be carry-over from other donors' samples. In this chain, TRBV10-1 is recombined with TRBJ1-5; the central 8 bases match TRBD1. The nucleotide sequence is TGCGCCAGCAGGCTAAGACAGGGGTTCGGGCAGCCCCAGCATTTT. This is translated as CASRLRQGFGQPQHF.